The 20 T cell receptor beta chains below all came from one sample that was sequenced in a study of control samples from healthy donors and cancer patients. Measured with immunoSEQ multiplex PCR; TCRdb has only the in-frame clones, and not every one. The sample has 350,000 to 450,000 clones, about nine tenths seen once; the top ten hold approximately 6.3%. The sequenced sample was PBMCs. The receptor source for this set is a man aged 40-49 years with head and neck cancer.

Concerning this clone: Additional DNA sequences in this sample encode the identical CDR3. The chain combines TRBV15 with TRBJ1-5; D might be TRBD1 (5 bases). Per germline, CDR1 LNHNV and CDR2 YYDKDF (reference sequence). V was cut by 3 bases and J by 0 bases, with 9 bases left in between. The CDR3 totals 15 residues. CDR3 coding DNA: TGTGCCACCAGCAGGGGGGGTTATAGCAATCAGCCCCAGCATTTT. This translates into CATSRGGYSNQPQHF.

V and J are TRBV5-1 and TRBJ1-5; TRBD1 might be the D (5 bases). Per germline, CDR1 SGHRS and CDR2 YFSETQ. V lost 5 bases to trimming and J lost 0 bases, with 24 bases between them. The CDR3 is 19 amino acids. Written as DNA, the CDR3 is TGCGCCAGCAGTTTGTTAGGGACCGACGTAAGAAATAGCAATCAGCCCCAGCATTTT. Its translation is CASSLLGTDVRNSNQPQHF. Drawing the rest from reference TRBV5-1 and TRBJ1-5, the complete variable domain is KAGVTQTPRYLIKTRGQQVTLSCSPISGHRSVSWYQQTPGQGLQFLFEYFSETQRNKGNFPGRFSGRQFSNSRSEMNVSTLELGDSALYLCASSLLGTDVRNSNQPQHFGDGTRLSIL.

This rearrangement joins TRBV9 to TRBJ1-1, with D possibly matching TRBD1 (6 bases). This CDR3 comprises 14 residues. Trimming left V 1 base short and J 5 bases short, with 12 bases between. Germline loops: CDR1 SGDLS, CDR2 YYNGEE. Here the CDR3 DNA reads TGTGCCAGCAGCGTAACAGGGAGACAGACTGAAGCTTTCTTT. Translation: CASSVTGRQTEAFF.

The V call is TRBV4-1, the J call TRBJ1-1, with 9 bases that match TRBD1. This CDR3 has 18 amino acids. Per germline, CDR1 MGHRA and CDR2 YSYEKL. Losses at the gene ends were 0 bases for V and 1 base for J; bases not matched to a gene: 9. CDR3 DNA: TGCGCCAGCAGCCAAGATCGGATACTGACAGGGGGGAACACTGAAGCTTTCTTT. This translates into CASSQDRILTGGNTEAFF.

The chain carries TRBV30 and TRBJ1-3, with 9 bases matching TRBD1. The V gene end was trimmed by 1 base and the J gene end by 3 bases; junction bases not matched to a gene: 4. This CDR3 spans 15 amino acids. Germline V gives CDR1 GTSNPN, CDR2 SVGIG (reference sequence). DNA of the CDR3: TGTGCCTGGAGTGAACAGGGGGCGCGTGGAAACACCATATATTTT. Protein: CAWSEQGARGNTIYF. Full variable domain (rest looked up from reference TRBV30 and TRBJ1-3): SQTIHQWPATLVQPVGSPLSLECTVEGTSNPNLYWYRQAAGRGLQLLFYSVGIGQISSEVPQNLSASRPQDRQFILSSKKLLLSDSGFYLCAWSEQGARGNTIYFGEGSWLTVV.

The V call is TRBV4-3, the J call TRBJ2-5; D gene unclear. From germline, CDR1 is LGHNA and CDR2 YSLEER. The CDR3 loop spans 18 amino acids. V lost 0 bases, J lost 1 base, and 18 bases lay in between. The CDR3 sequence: CASSQETLGTPSQETQYF. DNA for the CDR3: TGCGCCAGCAGCCAAGAGACCCTGGGCACTCCCTCCCAAGAGACCCAGTACTTC.

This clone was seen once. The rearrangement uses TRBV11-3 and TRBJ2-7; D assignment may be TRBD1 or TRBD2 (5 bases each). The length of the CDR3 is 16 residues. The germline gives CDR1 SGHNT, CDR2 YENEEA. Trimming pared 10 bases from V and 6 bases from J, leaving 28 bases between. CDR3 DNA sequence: TGTGCCACCACGCCTCCGGGGTTAGGGGCCGTCGCCGAGCAGTACTTC. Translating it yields CATTPPGLGAVAEQYF.

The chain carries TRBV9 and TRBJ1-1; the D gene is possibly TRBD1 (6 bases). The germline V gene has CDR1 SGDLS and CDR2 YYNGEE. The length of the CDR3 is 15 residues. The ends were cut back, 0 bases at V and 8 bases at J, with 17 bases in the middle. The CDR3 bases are TGTGCCAGCAGCGTAGGAACGGGGGCGCGACGGGAAGCTTTCTTT. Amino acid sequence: CASSVGTGARREAFF.

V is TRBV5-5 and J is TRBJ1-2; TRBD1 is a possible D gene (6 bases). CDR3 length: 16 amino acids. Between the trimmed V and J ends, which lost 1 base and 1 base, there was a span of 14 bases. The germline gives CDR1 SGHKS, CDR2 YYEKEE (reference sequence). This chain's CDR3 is CASSLLGPQGNYGYTF. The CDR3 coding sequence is TGTGCCAGCAGCTTGCTAGGCCCACAGGGTAACTATGGCTACACCTTC.

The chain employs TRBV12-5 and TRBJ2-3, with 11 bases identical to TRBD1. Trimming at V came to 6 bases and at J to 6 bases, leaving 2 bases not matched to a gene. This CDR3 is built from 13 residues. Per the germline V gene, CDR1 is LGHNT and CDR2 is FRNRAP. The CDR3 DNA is TGTGCTAGTGGACGGGACAGGGGGGATACGCAGTATTTT. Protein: CASGRDRGDTQYF. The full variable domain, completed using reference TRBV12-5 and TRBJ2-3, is DARVTQTPRHKVTEMGQEVTMRCQPILGHNTVFWYRQTMMQGLELLAYFRNRAPLDDSGMPKDRFSAEMPDATLATLKIQPSEPRDSAVYFCASGRDRGDTQYFGPGTRLTVL.

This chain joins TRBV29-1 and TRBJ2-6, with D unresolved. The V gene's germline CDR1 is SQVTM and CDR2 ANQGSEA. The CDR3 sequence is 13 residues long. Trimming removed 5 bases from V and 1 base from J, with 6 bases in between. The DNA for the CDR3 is TGCAGCGTTTCTCAATCTGGGGCCAACGTCCTGACTTTC. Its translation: CSVSQSGANVLTF. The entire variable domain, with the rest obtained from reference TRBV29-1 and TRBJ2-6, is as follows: SAVISQKPSRDICQRGTSLTIQCQVDSQVTMMFWYRQQPGQSLTLIATANQGSEATYESGFVIDKFPISRPNLTFSTLTVSNMSPEDSSIYLCSVSQSGANVLTFGAGSRLTVL.

CDR3 bases: TGTGCCAGCAGCGTATCCGGAGCCGCCGACAGGGGCCATAGGGATTCACCCCTCCACTTT. The encoded protein is CASSVSGAADRGHRDSPLHF. The rearrangement joins TRBV9 to TRBJ1-6; 8 bases are shared with TRBD1. In germline, CDR1 is SGDLS, CDR2 YYNGEE. The CDR3 totals 20 residues. Trimming at V came to 1 base and at J to 8 bases, leaving 20 bases not matched to a gene.

DNA for the CDR3: TGTGCCAGCAGCCCCCTCAGGGATAGGAGGGAAAAACTGTTTTTT. Protein product: CASSPLRDRREKLFF. The V gene is TRBV3-1 (or the pseudogene TRBV3-2), the J gene TRBJ1-4, with D possibly being TRBD1 (5 bases). V was trimmed by 4 bases and J by 8 bases, leaving 17 bases between them. In germline, CDR1 is LGHDT, CDR2 YNNKEL (reference sequence). The CDR3 sequence is 15 residues long.

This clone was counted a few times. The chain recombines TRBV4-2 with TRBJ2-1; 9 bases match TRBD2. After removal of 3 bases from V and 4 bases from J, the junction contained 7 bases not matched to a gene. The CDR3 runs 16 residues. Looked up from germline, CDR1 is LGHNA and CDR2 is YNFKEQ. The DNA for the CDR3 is TGTGCCAGCAGCCAGTCCGTGGCGGGGGGGTACAATGAGCAGTTCTTC. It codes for CASSQSVAGGYNEQFF.

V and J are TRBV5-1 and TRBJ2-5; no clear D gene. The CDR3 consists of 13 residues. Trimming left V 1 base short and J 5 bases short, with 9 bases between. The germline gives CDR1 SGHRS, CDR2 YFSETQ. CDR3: CASSLTDGETQYF. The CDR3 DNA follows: TGCGCCAGCAGCTTGACCGACGGGGAGACCCAGTACTTC.

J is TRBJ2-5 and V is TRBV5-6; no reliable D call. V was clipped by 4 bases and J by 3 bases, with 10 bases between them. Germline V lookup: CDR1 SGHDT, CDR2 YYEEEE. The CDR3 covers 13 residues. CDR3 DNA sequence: TGTGCCAGCAGCCCGAGGCCTGAAGAGACCCAGTACTTC. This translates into CASSPRPEETQYF.

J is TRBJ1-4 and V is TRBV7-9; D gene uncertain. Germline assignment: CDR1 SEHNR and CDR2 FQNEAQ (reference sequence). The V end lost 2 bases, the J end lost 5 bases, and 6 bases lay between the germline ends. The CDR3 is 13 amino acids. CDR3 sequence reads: CASSLRVNEKLFF. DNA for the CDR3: TGTGCCAGCAGCTTACGAGTGAATGAAAAACTGTTTTTT. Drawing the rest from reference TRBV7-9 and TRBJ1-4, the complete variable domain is DTGVSQNPRHKITKRGQNVTFRCDPISEHNRLYWYRQTLGQGPEFLTYFQNEAQLEKSRLLSDRFSAERPKGSFSTLEIQRTEQGDSAMYLCASSLRVNEKLFFGSGTQLSVL.

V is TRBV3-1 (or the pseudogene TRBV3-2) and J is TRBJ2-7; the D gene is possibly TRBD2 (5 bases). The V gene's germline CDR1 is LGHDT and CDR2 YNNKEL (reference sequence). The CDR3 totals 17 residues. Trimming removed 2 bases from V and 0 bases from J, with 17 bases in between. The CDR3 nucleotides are TGTGCCAGCAGCCAACTCCGGAGCGCGCGGGCCTCCTACGAGCAGTACTTC. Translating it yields CASSQLRSARASYEQYF.

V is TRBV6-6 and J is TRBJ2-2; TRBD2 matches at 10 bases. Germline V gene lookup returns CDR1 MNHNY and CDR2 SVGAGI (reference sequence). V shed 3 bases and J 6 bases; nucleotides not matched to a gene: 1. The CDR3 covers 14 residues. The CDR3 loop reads CASSYGTSAGELFF. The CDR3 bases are TGTGCCAGCAGTTATGGGACTAGCGCCGGGGAGCTGTTTTTT.

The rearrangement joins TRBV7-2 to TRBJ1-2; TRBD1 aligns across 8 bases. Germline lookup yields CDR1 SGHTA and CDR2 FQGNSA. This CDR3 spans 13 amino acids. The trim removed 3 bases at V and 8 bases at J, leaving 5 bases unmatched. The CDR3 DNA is TGTGCCAGCAGCTTCCAGGGGGCAAAGGGCTACACCTTC. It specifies CASSFQGAKGYTF. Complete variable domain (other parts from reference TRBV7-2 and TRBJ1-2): GAGVSQSPSNKVTEKGKDVELRCDPISGHTALYWYRQSLGQGLEFLIYFQGNSAPDKSGLPSDRFSAERTGGSVSTLTIQRTQQEDSAVYLCASSFQGAKGYTFGSGTRLTVV.